A single sample is the source of the 27 T cell receptor beta chains below, sequenced in a study of T cells in women clearing cervical HPV infection. Profiled with immunoSEQ multiplex PCR; TCRdb holds only in-frame clones, not every one. Seen in this sample are 20,000 to 25,000 clones; the ten most common clones hold over 7.5%. Input material: blood buffy coat. These receptors all come from a woman aged 18-69 years with a cervical HPV16 infection that either progressed to CIN3+ or cleared (not recorded which).

As regards this clone: The observed sequence ends 3 residues before the CDR3 terminus, with the missing tail filled in from the germline J gene. The chain employs TRBV2 and TRBJ1-6, with 9 bases that match TRBD1. V trimming: 1 base; J trimming: 7 bases; junction bases outside the gene matches: 2. Germline V gene lookup returns CDR1 SNHLY and CDR2 FYNNEI. The CDR3 loop spans 15 amino acids. CDR3 region: CASSEDGTGNSPLHF. The sequenced part of the CDR3 DNA is TGTGCCAGCAGTGAAGACGGGACAGGGAATTCACCC.

To note about this clone: From the germline J gene comes the end of the CDR3, since the read stops 3 residues before it. The V call is TRBV7-9, the J call TRBJ2-7, with TRBD2 as a possible D gene (7 bases). V shed 4 bases and J shed 4 bases, with 14 bases lying between them. The CDR3 length is 14 residues. CDR1 and CDR2 (germline): SEHNR, FQNEAQ (reference sequence). The CDR3 DNA, read in part, is TGTGCCAGCAGCTGGGGGGGCGCTCGGTACGAG. Residues: CASSWGGARYE. The full CDR3 sequence reads CASSWGGARYEQYF.

A note on this clone: The read ends 3 residues before the CDR3 terminus; that terminus is restored from the germline J gene. J is TRBJ1-4 and V is TRBV5-1; D may be TRBD1 (6 bases). The V end lost 3 bases, the J end lost 4 bases, and 10 bases lay between the germline ends. The CDR3 is 14 residues long. CDR1 SGHRS and CDR2 YFSETQ come from the germline V gene. The DNA read from the CDR3 is TGCGCCAGCAGCTCTGGACAGAATAATGAAAAA. Its translation: CASSSGQNNEK. The whole CDR3 protein reads CASSSGQNNEKLFF.

In regard to this clone: The CDR3 is cut off 3 residues early in the read; its end comes from the germline J gene. V is TRBV11-3 and J is TRBJ2-1, with 10 bases matching TRBD2. This CDR3 comprises 15 residues. The V gene's germline CDR1 is SGHNT and CDR2 YENEEA. Trimming removed 0 bases from V and 8 bases from J; junction bases left unmatched: 4. CDR3 residues: CASSLEIAGGYEQFF. The sequenced part of the CDR3 DNA is TGTGCCAGCAGCTTAGAGATAGCGGGAGGCTATGAG.

For this clone: Read coverage stops 3 residues before the CDR3 terminus; the germline J gene supplies the remainder. V and J are TRBV29-1 and TRBJ1-4; no definite D call. Germline V CDR1 and CDR2: SQVTM, ANQGSEA. The CDR3 loop spans 13 amino acids. Trimming stripped 0 bases from V and 7 bases from J, with 9 bases between. The CDR3 region is CSVEERRGEKLFF. CDR3 DNA (partial): TGCAGCGTTGAAGAGCGCCGTGGTGAAAAA.

As for this clone: The read ends 3 residues before the CDR3 terminus; that terminus is restored from the germline J gene. This chain joins TRBV2 and TRBJ1-1; D is perhaps TRBD1 (5 bases). The CDR3 spans 15 residues. CDR1 and CDR2 (germline): SNHLY, FYNNEI. V was pared by 11 bases and J by 0 bases, with 19 bases between. The CDR3 loop is CAQVGADTMNTEAFF. The CDR3 bases that were read are TGTGCCCAGGTTGGGGCAGACACCATGAACACTGAA. The variable domain in full, completed from reference TRBV2 and TRBJ1-1, reads EPEVTQTPSHQVTQMGQEVILRCVPISNHLYFYWYRQILGQKVEFLVSFYNNEISEKSEIFDDQFSVERPDGSNFTLKIRSTKLEDSAMYFCAQVGADTMNTEAFFGQGTRLTVV.

For this clone: At one end, the junction sequence differs from germline, possibly due to a read error. Read coverage stops 3 residues before the CDR3 terminus; the germline J gene supplies the remainder. The chain has TRBV7-7 and TRBJ2-3, with a possible D match to TRBD1 (5 bases). The germline V gene encodes CDR1 SSHAT and CDR2 FNYEAQ (reference sequence). The CDR3 extends over 14 amino acids. CDR3 bases read: TGTGCTAGCAGCTTAGAGGCAGGGTCAGATACG. Its protein product is CASSLEAGSDT. Given in full, the CDR3 is CASSLEAGSDTQYF.

A note on this clone: The read falls 3 residues short of the CDR3 end, and the missing part is taken from the germline J gene. This chain uses TRBV9 with TRBJ1-1, with D unclear. CDR1 is SGDLS, CDR2 YYNGEE, per germline. The CDR3 has 13 amino acids. Trimming cost V 4 bases and J 0 bases, with 7 bases left between them. CDR3 in amino acids: CASSFTVNTEAFF. Incomplete CDR3 DNA: TGTGCCAGCAGCTTCACAGTGAACACTGAA.

The covered CDR3 bases are TGTGCCAGCCTCGGACAGGGCCTTAACTATGGC. Its protein product is CASLGQGLNYG. The full CDR3 reads CASLGQGLNYGYTF. The chain combines TRBV2 with TRBJ1-2; 8 bases match TRBD1. The missing CDR3 end, 3 residues past where the read stops, is filled in from the germline J gene. The CDR3 is 14 residues long. Germline lookup yields CDR1 SNHLY and CDR2 FYNNEI. Trimming at V came to 8 bases and at J to 1 base, leaving 6 bases not matched to a gene.

As regards this clone: The CDR3 is cut off 3 residues early in the read; its end comes from the germline J gene. The chain carries TRBV30 and TRBJ1-3, with a possible D match to TRBD1 (5 bases). This CDR3 is 16 amino acids long. CDR1 is GTSNPN, CDR2 SVGIG, per germline (reference sequence). V lost 0 bases, J lost 0 bases, and 12 bases lay in between. CDR3 sequence: CAWSVRGGSSGNTIYF. The CDR3 bases that were read are TGTGCCTGGAGTGTACGGGGGGGGAGCTCTGGAAACACC. Filled out from reference TRBV30 and TRBJ1-3, the complete variable domain reads SQTIHQWPATLVQPVGSPLSLECTVEGTSNPNLYWYRQAAGRGLQLLFYSVGIGQISSEVPQNLSASRPQDRQFILSSKKLLLSDSGFYLCAWSVRGGSSGNTIYFGEGSWLTVV.

Comment on this clone: The missing CDR3 end, 3 residues past where the read stops, is filled in from the germline J gene. This sequence joins TRBV27 and TRBJ2-3, with a weak D call TRBD1 (5 bases). The CDR3 spans 16 residues. Germline V gene lookup returns CDR1 MNHEY and CDR2 SMNVEV (reference sequence). V was trimmed by 6 bases and J by 2 bases, leaving 18 bases between them. CDR3 residues: CASSNSRASFTDTQYF. CDR3 DNA (partial): TGTGCCAGCAGCAATAGCAGGGCCTCTTTCACAGATACG.

A word on this clone: The CDR3 extends 3 residues past the end of the read, so its final part is completed from the germline J gene. V usage is TRBV4-2 and J usage is TRBJ2-1, with 8 nucleotides matching TRBD1. Per the germline V gene, CDR1 is LGHNA and CDR2 is YNFKEQ. The CDR3 sequence is 20 residues long. V shed 4 bases and J 5 bases; nucleotides not matched to a gene: 22. This CDR3 reads CASSPLVQGATAGSDNEQFF. Partial CDR3 DNA: TGTGCCAGCAGCCCACTCGTGCAGGGGGCAACGGCGGGATCGGACAATGAG.

Incomplete CDR3 DNA: TGTGCCAGCAGCTCCATGACAGGGACAACCGGGGAG. Amino acid sequence: CASSSMTGTTGE. The whole CDR3 sequence is CASSSMTGTTGELFF. The chain couples TRBV11-3 to TRBJ2-2, with TRBD1 matching over 7 bases. The read comes to an end 3 residues before the CDR3 does, leaving the germline J gene to fill in the end. With 4 bases clipped from V and 5 bases from J, the junction kept 7 bases outside the gene matches. This CDR3 is built from 15 residues. Per germline, CDR1 SGHNT and CDR2 YENEEA.

Notes on this clone: The sequenced fragment ends 3 residues before the CDR3 boundary, so the rest is inferred from the germline J gene. The chain couples TRBV20-1 to TRBJ2-3, with TRBD2 identical over 12 bases. The ends lost 5 bases at V and 3 bases at J; junction bases unmatched: 12. The CDR3 loop spans 17 amino acids. Per germline, CDR1 DFQATT and CDR2 SNEGSKA (reference sequence). The CDR3 bases that were read are TGCAGTGCTGCCCCGTCTAGCGGGGGGGTCATAACAGATACG. Amino acids: CSAAPSSGGVITDT. The complete CDR3 protein is CSAAPSSGGVITDTQYF.

In the case of this clone: The DNA ends 3 residues before the CDR3 does, and the rest of the CDR3 is filled in from the germline J gene. The chain links TRBV7-6 to TRBJ1-5; D is ambiguous. This CDR3 has 15 residues. The germline V gene encodes CDR1 SGHVS and CDR2 FNYEAQ. Trimming pared 6 bases from V and 4 bases from J, leaving 16 bases between. CDR3 DNA (partial): TGTGCCAGCAGTTTCGAGATCGGGTTTAATCAGCCC. Translating gives CASSFEIGFNQP. The full CDR3 protein reads CASSFEIGFNQPQHF.

As for this clone: The read ends 3 residues shy of where the CDR3 ends; the end is completed using the germline J gene. This chain joins TRBV19 and TRBJ2-7; 9 bases fit TRBD2. V trimming: 5 bases; J trimming: 6 bases; junction bases outside the gene matches: 14. The CDR3 has 16 residues. CDR1 and CDR2 from the germline V gene are LNHDA and SQIVND (reference sequence). CDR3 residues: CASSGLAGFRGGEQYF. Incomplete CDR3 DNA: TGTGCCAGTAGTGGGCTAGCGGGATTCCGTGGGGGCGAG.

Comments on this clone: A read error may account for a junction end that differs from germline. The read terminates 3 residues ahead of where the CDR3 ends, so the germline J gene completes it. The chain couples TRBV4-2 to TRBJ1-4; tentatively, D is TRBD1 (6 bases). Germline V gives CDR1 LGHNA, CDR2 YNFKEQ. The CDR3 is 15 amino acids. The part of the CDR3 DNA that was read is TGCGCCAGCAGCCAAAACAGGGCAACTAATGAAAAA. This sequence encodes CASSQNRATNEK. The CDR3 as a whole reads CASSQNRATNEKLFF.

With regard to this clone: The sequenced fragment ends 3 residues before the CDR3 boundary, so the rest is inferred from the germline J gene. The V gene is TRBV18, the J gene TRBJ1-2; a possible D gene is TRBD1 (5 bases). The CDR3 extends over 15 amino acids. CDR1 is KGHSH, CDR2 LQKENI, per germline. Partial CDR3 DNA: TGTGCCAGCTCACCAACGACAGTTAGCTCCTACGAC. Translating it yields CASSPTTVSSYD. In full, the CDR3 reads CASSPTTVSSYDYTF.

As regards this clone: The read falls 3 residues short of the CDR3 end, and the missing part is taken from the germline J gene. The chain has TRBV29-1 and TRBJ2-1; 11 nucleotides align to TRBD2. CDR1 and CDR2 from the germline V gene are SQVTM and ANQGSEA. The CDR3 has 12 amino acids. The V and J ends lost 7 bases and 7 bases, in that order; junction bases with no gene match: 3. The CDR3 loop reads CSEGLAENEQFF. Incomplete CDR3 DNA: TGCAGCGAGGGACTAGCGGAAAATGAG.

To note about this clone: The CDR3 end falls 3 residues outside the read, so it is completed with the germline J gene. The chain carries TRBV6-4 and TRBJ2-5, with 13 positions matching TRBD2. The CDR3 sequence is 15 residues long. The germline CDR1 and CDR2 sequences are MRHNA and SNTAGT. The sequenced part of the CDR3 DNA is TGTGCCAGCAGTACTAGCGGGGGGGGCACAGATACC. Amino acid sequence: CASSTSGGGTDT. The full CDR3 protein is CASSTSGGGTDTQYF.

To note about this clone: The read ends 3 residues before the CDR3 terminus; that terminus is restored from the germline J gene. V and J are TRBV2 and TRBJ1-2, with D possibly TRBD1 on 5 matching bases. Germline V gene lookup returns CDR1 SNHLY and CDR2 FYNNEI. The CDR3 is 16 residues long. The covered CDR3 bases are TGTGCCAGCAGTGAAGCGCCCTCTAGCGGGGGGTACGAC. Encoded protein: CASSEAPSSGGYD. In full, the CDR3 reads CASSEAPSSGGYDYTF.

Judged by frequency, this clone is medium-sized. The read terminates 3 residues ahead of where the CDR3 ends, so the germline J gene completes it. The J gene is TRBJ2-3, the V gene TRBV6-1, with TRBD2 identical over 14 bases. From germline, CDR1 is MNHNS and CDR2 SASEGT. Trimming took 2 bases from V and 1 from J; bases not matched to a gene: 8. The CDR3 has 19 amino acids. CDR3 bases read: TGTGCCAGCAGTGAAAGGTTGGGACTAGCGGGAGTCGGCACAGATACG. This encodes CASSERLGLAGVGTDT. The CDR3 reads in full as CASSERLGLAGVGTDTQYF.

In the case of this clone: The CDR3 goes on 3 residues after the read ends, and that part is filled in from the germline J gene. This chain joins TRBV6-1 and TRBJ1-2; no clear D. The CDR3 length is 13 residues. Germline assignment: CDR1 MNHNS and CDR2 SASEGT. V dropped 2 bases and J dropped 2 bases, with 6 bases sitting between them. The CDR3 DNA, read in part, is TGTGCCAGCAGTGAACAGGTGAACTATGGC. Translation: CASSEQVNYG. The full CDR3 is CASSEQVNYGYTF.

A remark on this clone: The CDR3 end lies 3 residues beyond the end of the read and is filled in from the germline J gene. The gene calls are TRBV2 and TRBJ1-5; no definite D call. The ends were cut back, 4 bases at V and 3 bases at J, with 10 bases in the middle. Germline CDR1 and CDR2: SNHLY and FYNNEI. The CDR3 covers 14 residues. The CDR3 bases that were read are TGTGCCAGCAGTGTTTCAGCGCCCAATCAGCCC. Translating gives CASSVSAPNQP. The full CDR3 protein reads CASSVSAPNQPQHF.

As regards this clone: Read sequence stops 3 residues before the CDR3 end, and the germline J gene provides the missing end. The chain couples TRBV10-3 to TRBJ1-3; D may be TRBD1 (6 bases). This CDR3 comprises 16 residues. CDR1 ENHRY and CDR2 SYGVKD come from the germline V gene. The ends were cut back, 6 bases at V and 0 bases at J, with 15 bases in the middle. Incomplete CDR3 DNA: TGTGCCATCAGCTCAGGGGAGCAGGGCTCTGGAAACACC. Protein: CAISSGEQGSGNT. The CDR3 in full is CAISSGEQGSGNTIYF.

Regarding this clone: Sequencing ends 3 residues short of the CDR3 end; the germline J gene provides the rest. This chain uses TRBV7-9 with TRBJ1-1, with unresolved D. The germline V gene encodes CDR1 SEHNR and CDR2 FQNEAQ (reference sequence). Deletions cut 3 bases from V and 0 bases from J, with 8 bases between. CDR3 length: 14 amino acids. The CDR3 sequence: CASSLVPMNTEAFF. The part of the CDR3 DNA that was read is TGTGCCAGCAGCTTGGTCCCTATGAACACTGAA. The full variable domain, rest sourced from reference TRBV7-9 and TRBJ1-1, is DTGVSQNPRHKITKRGQNVTFRCDPISEHNRLYWYRQTLGQGPEFLTYFQNEAQLEKSRLLSDRFSAERPKGSFSTLEIQRTEQGDSAMYLCASSLVPMNTEAFFGQGTRLTVV.

As concerns this clone: The sequence runs out 3 residues before the end of the CDR3; the remainder is reconstructed from the germline J gene. The V gene is TRBV2, the J gene TRBJ1-1; D may be TRBD1 (5 bases). The CDR3 runs to 13 residues. V dropped 8 bases and J dropped 1 base, with 11 bases sitting between them. Per the germline V gene, CDR1 is SNHLY and CDR2 is FYNNEI. The CDR3: CASGGERNTEAFF. CDR3 bases read: TGTGCCAGCGGGGGGGAGAGGAACACTGAA.